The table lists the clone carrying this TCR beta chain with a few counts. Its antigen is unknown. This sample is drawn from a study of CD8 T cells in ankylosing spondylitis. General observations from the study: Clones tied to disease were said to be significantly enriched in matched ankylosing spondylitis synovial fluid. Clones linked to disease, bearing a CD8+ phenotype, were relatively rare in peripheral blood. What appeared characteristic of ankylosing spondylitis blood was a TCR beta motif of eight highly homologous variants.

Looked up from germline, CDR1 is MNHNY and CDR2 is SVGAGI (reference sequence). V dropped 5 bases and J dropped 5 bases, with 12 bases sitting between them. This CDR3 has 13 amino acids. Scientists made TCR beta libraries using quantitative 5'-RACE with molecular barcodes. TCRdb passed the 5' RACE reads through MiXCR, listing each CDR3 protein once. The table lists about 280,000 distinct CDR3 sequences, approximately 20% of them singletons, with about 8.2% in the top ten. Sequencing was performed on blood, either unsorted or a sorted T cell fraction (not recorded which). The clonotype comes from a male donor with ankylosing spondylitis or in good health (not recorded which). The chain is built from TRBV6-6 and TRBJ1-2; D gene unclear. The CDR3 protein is CASSVTWGYGYTF. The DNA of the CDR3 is TGTGCCAGCAGTGTTACATGGGGTTATGGCTACACCTTC.